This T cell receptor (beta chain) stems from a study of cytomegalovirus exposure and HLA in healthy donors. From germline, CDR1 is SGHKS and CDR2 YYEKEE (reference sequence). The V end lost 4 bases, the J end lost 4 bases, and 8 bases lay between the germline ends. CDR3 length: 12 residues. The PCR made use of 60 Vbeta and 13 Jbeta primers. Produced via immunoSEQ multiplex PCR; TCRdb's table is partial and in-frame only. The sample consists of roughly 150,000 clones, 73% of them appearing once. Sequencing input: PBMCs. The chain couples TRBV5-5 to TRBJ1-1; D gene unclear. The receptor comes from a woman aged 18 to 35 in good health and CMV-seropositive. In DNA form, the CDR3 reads TGTGCCAGCAGCCCGACTGGCACTGAAGCTTTCTTT. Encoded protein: CASSPTGTEAFF.